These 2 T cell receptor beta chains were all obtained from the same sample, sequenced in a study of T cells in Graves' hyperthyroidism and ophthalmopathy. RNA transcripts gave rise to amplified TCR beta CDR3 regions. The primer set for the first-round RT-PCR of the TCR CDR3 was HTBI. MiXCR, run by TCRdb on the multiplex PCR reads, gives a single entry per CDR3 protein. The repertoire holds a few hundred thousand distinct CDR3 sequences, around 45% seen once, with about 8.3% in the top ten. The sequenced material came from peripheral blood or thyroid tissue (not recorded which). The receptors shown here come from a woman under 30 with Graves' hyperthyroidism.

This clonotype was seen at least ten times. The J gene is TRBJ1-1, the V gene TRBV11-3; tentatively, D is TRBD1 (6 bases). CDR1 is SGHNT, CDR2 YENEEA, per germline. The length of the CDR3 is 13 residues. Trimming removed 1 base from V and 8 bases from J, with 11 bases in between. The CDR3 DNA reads TGTGCCAGCAGCTTAGCCATCGACAGGGAAGCTTTCTTT. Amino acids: CASSLAIDREAFF.

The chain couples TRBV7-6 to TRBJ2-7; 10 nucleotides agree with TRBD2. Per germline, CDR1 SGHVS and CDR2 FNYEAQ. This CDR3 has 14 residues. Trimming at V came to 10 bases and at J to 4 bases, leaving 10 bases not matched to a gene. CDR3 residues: CATRAGGVAYEQYF. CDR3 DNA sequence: TGTGCCACTCGAGCGGGAGGGGTAGCTTACGAGCAGTACTTC. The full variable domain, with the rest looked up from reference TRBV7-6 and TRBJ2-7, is GAGVSQSPRYKVTKRGQDVALRCDPISGHVSLYWYRQALGQGPEFLTYFNYEAQQDKSGLPNDRFSAERPEGSISTLTIQRTEQRDSAMYRCATRAGGVAYEQYFGPGTRLTVT.